This TCR beta chain derives from a study of control samples from healthy donors and cancer patients. The J segment lost 6 bases and the V segment lost 4 bases, leaving 9 bases of the junction unmatched. Germline CDR1 is ENHRY and CDR2 is SYGVKD. This CDR3 is 15 amino acids long. Some clones are missing from TCRdb's copy, which holds only in-frame ones; the method was immunoSEQ multiplex PCR. This table has 120,000 to 150,000 clones, approximately 94% appearing once. The rearrangement uses TRBV10-3 and TRBJ2-1; 7 bases map to TRBD2. The receptor's source is a man aged 40-55 years in good health. Source material: blood. Here the CDR3 reads CAISAGGKGGNEQFF. The CDR3 DNA sequence: TGTGCCATCAGTGCGGGAGGTAAAGGTGGCAATGAGCAGTTCTTC.